The 7 T cell receptor beta chains below come from one sample, sequenced in a study of blood T cell repertoires in COVID-19. This table comes from immunoSEQ multiplex PCR, and its TCRdb copy is limited to in-frame clones, with some not included. The sample includes roughly 230,000 clones, about four fifths of them seen just once. The sample was PBMCs or T cells enriched from blood (not recorded which). Receptor source: a man aged 45-60 years who had recovered from COVID-19.

V usage is TRBV5-1 and J usage is TRBJ2-7; maybe TRBD2 (6 bases). The CDR3 totals 14 residues. The ends were cut back, 0 bases at V and 5 bases at J, with 12 bases in the middle. CDR1 and CDR2 from the germline V gene are SGHRS and YFSETQ. The CDR3 sequence is CASSLVGGLDEQYF. The DNA for the CDR3 is TGCGCCAGCAGCTTGGTGGGGGGTCTCGACGAGCAGTACTTC.

The chain combines TRBV12-2 with TRBJ1-5. TRBV12-2 is a known pseudogene. The CDR3 is 12 residues long. CDR3 amino acids: CASRSAGQPQHF. In DNA, the CDR3 is TGTGCAAGTCGCTCCGCCGGTCAGCCCCAGCATTTT.

This chain connects TRBV9 to TRBJ2-7; no clear D. Germline V CDR1 and CDR2: SGDLS, YYNGEE. V was cut by 3 bases and J by 7 bases, with 17 bases left in between. The CDR3 is 14 amino acids. CDR3 amino acids: CASSAAGSEREQYF. Written as DNA, the CDR3 is TGTGCCAGCAGCGCCGCCGGTTCAGAGAGGGAGCAGTACTTC. Full variable domain (missing parts from reference TRBV9 and TRBJ2-7): DSGVTQTPKHLITATGQRVTLRCSPRSGDLSVYWYQQSLDQGLQFLIQYYNGEERAKGNILERFSAQQFPDLHSELNLSSLELGDSALYFCASSAAGSEREQYFGPGTRLTVT.

This chain joins TRBV5-1 and TRBJ2-5; 9 nucleotides agree with TRBD1. The V gene end was trimmed by 5 bases and the J gene end by 3 bases; junction bases not matched to a gene: 14. There are 17 residues in the CDR3. Germline V gives CDR1 SGHRS, CDR2 YFSETQ. Written as DNA, the CDR3 is TGCGCCAGCAGTCCTAACCGGGACAGGGCCTTAAAAGAGACCCAGTACTTC. This translates into CASSPNRDRALKETQYF.

This chain links TRBV12-5 with TRBJ2-7; perhaps TRBD2 as D (6 bases). This CDR3 has 12 residues. The germline CDR1 and CDR2 sequences are LGHNT and FRNRAP. Trimming left V 9 bases short and J 3 bases short, with 12 bases between. The CDR3 DNA follows: TGTGCTAGCACGGGGGAATTCTACGAGCAGTACTTC. It specifies CASTGEFYEQYF.

This clone was counted a single time. The chain is built from TRBV10-3 and TRBJ2-7; D may be TRBD2 (5 bases). Germline V CDR1 and CDR2: ENHRY, SYGVKD. Trimming removed 8 bases from V and 5 bases from J, with 13 bases in between. This CDR3 has 12 residues. The CDR3 DNA reads TGTGCCATCCGAGGAGGTGTCCACGAGCAGTACTTC. Protein product: CAIRGGVHEQYF.

The J gene is TRBJ1-5, the V gene TRBV5-1; TRBD1 matches at 11 bases. Germline V gene sequence: CDR1 SGHRS, CDR2 YFSETQ. CDR3 length equals 15 residues. Unmatched junction bases numbered 5, after V lost 4 bases and J lost 5 bases. The CDR3 DNA reads TGCGCCAGCAGCCGTGGACAGGGGGCCGATCAGCCCCAGCATTTT. Its translation: CASSRGQGADQPQHF. The complete variable domain, with remaining parts taken from reference TRBV5-1 and TRBJ1-5, reads KAGVTQTPRYLIKTRGQQVTLSCSPISGHRSVSWYQQTPGQGLQFLFEYFSETQRNKGNFPGRFSGRQFSNSRSEMNVSTLELGDSALYLCASSRGQGADQPQHFGDGTRLSIL.